The clone carrying this TCR beta chain is judged hyperexpanded (1% or more). The record originates from a study of immune characterization of retroperitoneal liposarcoma. TCRdb analysed the PCR reads with MiXCR anew, one entry per CDR3 protein. The data show approximately 3,200 distinct CDR3 sequences, around 50% seen once. From germline, CDR1 is MNHNS and CDR2 SASEGT. Trimming took off 7 bases at V and 2 bases at J, with 14 bases between the two ends. The CDR3 sequence is 14 residues long. The V gene is TRBV6-1, the J gene TRBJ2-5; D call uncertain. This receptor was taken from a male donor with retroperitoneal liposarcoma. What was sequenced was tumor tissue. The DNA for the CDR3 is TGTGCCAGCACCCCCCTGGCGTCTCAAGAGACCCAGTACTTC. This gives the protein CASTPLASQETQYF.